This TCR beta chain was captured in a study of T cell clones after liver transplantation. This clone showed up just a few times. What it recognizes is unknown. Study conclusions and caveats: Graft donor-reactive T cells may have migrated into the graft rather than being deleted. Small, mixed patient groups and varying post-transplant times limit these conclusions. Post-transplant, graft-donor-reactive CD4 TCRbeta sequences in blood dropped significantly in most of the 8 subjects.

Repertoires were generated with immunoSEQ multiplex PCR, while TCRdb's copy carries only in-frame clones and drops some. The sample has 95,000 to 130,000 clones; about nine tenths are singletons. V lost 5 bases to trimming and J lost 7 bases; unmatched junction nucleotides: 17. The CDR3 contains 18 residues. CDR1 is LNHDA, CDR2 SQIVND, per germline (reference sequence). This clonotype was obtained from a human patient who received a liver transplant. Some T cells could come from the graft donor. The chain carries TRBV19 and TRBJ2-1, with 10 bases that match TRBD2. The source material was CD4+ T cells from blood, sampled 12 months after liver transplant. CDR3 loop: CASSLPMLAGARSNEQFF. CDR3 nucleotide sequence: TGTGCCAGTAGTCTCCCAATGCTAGCGGGGGCCCGTTCAAATGAGCAGTTCTTC.